This record looks at one T cell receptor (beta chain) sequence and its context. The same CDR3 can be traced to other DNA sequences in this sample. The data originate from a study of blood T cell repertoires in COVID-19. CDR3 length: 12 residues. Trimming removed 2 bases at V and 5 bases at J, with 6 bases between. The germline CDR1 and CDR2 sequences are MDHEN and SYDVKM. TCRdb's copy holds only in-frame clones and misses some; the assay was immunoSEQ multiplex PCR. The sample shows hundreds of thousands of clones, 89% of them seen only once. The genes are TRBV28 and TRBJ1-2; weak D call: TRBD1 (6 bases). This clonotype originated in a man between 60 and 75 years old who had recovered from COVID-19. Source material: PBMCs or T cells enriched from blood (not recorded which). The CDR3 sequence is CASSLTGYGYTF. DNA for the CDR3: TGTGCCAGCAGTTTAACAGGGTATGGCTACACCTTC.